Shown below are 9 T cell receptor beta chains from a single sample sequenced in a study of OX40 agonist ivuxolimab in advanced cancers. The assay was immunoSEQ multiplex PCR, and TCRdb's table has in-frame clones only and misses some. This table has about 100,000 clones, around 90% appearing once. The specimen comprised CD4+ or CD8+ T cells sorted from blood, sampled in a trial of the OX40 agonist ivuxolimab. These receptors originate from an adult with an advanced solid tumor such as melanoma, head and neck, liver or kidney cancer.

Of note for this clone: Other nucleotide sequences in the sample specify the same CDR3. The V call is TRBV5-4, the J call TRBJ1-5; no definite D call. V was clipped by 0 bases and J by 6 bases, with 10 bases between them. In germline, CDR1 is SGHNT, CDR2 YYREEE (reference sequence). The CDR3 has 14 residues. CDR3 DNA: TGTGCCAGCAGCTTGGGGGGAATGGGTCAGCCCCAGCATTTT. This encodes CASSLGGMGQPQHF. The full variable domain, its missing parts supplied by reference TRBV5-4 and TRBJ1-5, is ETGVTQSPTHLIKTRGQQVTLRCSSQSGHNTVSWYQQALGQGPQFIFQYYREEENGRGNFPPRFSGLQFPNYSSELNVNALELDDSALYLCASSLGGMGQPQHFGDGTRLSIL.

This clone was observed a handful of times. The sample holds other DNA sequences that translate to the same CDR3. The CDR3 DNA sequence: TGCGCCAGCAGCTTGGGAGGGGGGAGCTACGAGCAGTACTTC. Protein sequence: CASSLGGGSYEQYF. V usage is TRBV5-1 and J usage is TRBJ2-7, with D perhaps given as TRBD1 or TRBD2 (6 bases each). The CDR3 spans 14 residues. Germline assignment: CDR1 SGHRS and CDR2 YFSETQ. V lost 0 bases and J 3 bases, leaving 10 bases between the germline ends.

The chain employs TRBV7-2 and TRBJ2-5; 8 positions agree with TRBD1. The V gene end was trimmed by 3 bases and the J gene end by 1 base; junction bases not matched to a gene: 10. CDR3 size: 17 residues. Germline CDR1 is SGHTA and CDR2 is FQGNSA. CDR3: CASSFFGQGSSQETQYF. The CDR3 nucleotides read TGTGCCAGCAGCTTTTTCGGACAGGGTAGTTCCCAAGAGACCCAGTACTTC.

This clone was found once. This chain connects TRBV4-2 to TRBJ2-3; D remains unclear. CDR3 length: 14 amino acids. Trimming stripped 0 bases from V and 4 bases from J, with 8 bases between. Per germline, CDR1 LGHNA and CDR2 YNFKEQ. This CDR3 reads CASSQDGRADTQYF. The CDR3 region has the DNA TGTGCCAGCAGCCAAGATGGGCGCGCAGATACGCAGTATTTT.

This chain joins TRBV30 and TRBJ2-2; D uncertain. Germline V gives CDR1 GTSNPN, CDR2 SVGIG (reference sequence). V was cut by 2 bases and J by 7 bases, with 14 bases left in between. This CDR3 spans 14 amino acids. In nucleotides, the CDR3 is TGTGCCTGGAGTCACGGGTTTAGGGACGGGGAGCTGTTTTTT. This sequence encodes CAWSHGFRDGELFF.

This chain's CDR3 is CASSWGGNTGELFF. The CDR3 DNA follows: TGTGCCAGCAGTTGGGGGGGAAACACCGGGGAGCTGTTTTTT. The chain has TRBV28 and TRBJ2-2, with 7 bases that match TRBD2. The germline CDR1 and CDR2 sequences are MDHEN and SYDVKM. The CDR3 covers 14 residues. Unmatched junction bases numbered 1, after V lost 4 bases and J lost 2 bases.

This sequence joins TRBV7-9 and TRBJ2-3, with D possibly called TRBD1 or TRBD2 (5 bases each). Germline CDR1 is SEHNR and CDR2 is FQNEAQ (reference sequence). The CDR3 length is 14 residues. The V and J ends lost 1 base and 9 bases respectively, with 14 bases between them. The CDR3 DNA reads TGTGCCAGCAGCTTAGTCGGGACCGAGGGCACGCAGTATTTT. Its translation is CASSLVGTEGTQYF. The full variable domain, completed using reference TRBV7-9 and TRBJ2-3, is DTGVSQNPRHKITKRGQNVTFRCDPISEHNRLYWYRQTLGQGPEFLTYFQNEAQLEKSRLLSDRFSAERPKGSFSTLEIQRTEQGDSAMYLCASSLVGTEGTQYFGPGTRLTVL.

The V and J genes are TRBV9 and TRBJ1-4; a weak D match, TRBD1 (6 bases). The CDR3 is 16 residues long. V was trimmed by 3 bases and J by 2 bases, leaving 14 bases between them. CDR1 is SGDLS and CDR2 is YYNGEE in the germline V gene. CDR3 sequence: CASSEQGGRTNEKLFF. The CDR3 DNA reads TGTGCCAGCAGCGAACAGGGAGGGAGGACTAATGAAAAACTGTTTTTT.

The V call is TRBV19, the J call TRBJ1-2; D gene ambiguous. There are 13 residues in the CDR3. The V and J ends lost 3 bases and 1 base respectively, with 6 bases between them. Germline CDR1 and CDR2: LNHDA and SQIVND (reference sequence). CDR3 region: CASSISSNYGYTF. The CDR3 DNA reads as TGTGCCAGTAGTATCTCCAGTAACTATGGCTACACCTTC.